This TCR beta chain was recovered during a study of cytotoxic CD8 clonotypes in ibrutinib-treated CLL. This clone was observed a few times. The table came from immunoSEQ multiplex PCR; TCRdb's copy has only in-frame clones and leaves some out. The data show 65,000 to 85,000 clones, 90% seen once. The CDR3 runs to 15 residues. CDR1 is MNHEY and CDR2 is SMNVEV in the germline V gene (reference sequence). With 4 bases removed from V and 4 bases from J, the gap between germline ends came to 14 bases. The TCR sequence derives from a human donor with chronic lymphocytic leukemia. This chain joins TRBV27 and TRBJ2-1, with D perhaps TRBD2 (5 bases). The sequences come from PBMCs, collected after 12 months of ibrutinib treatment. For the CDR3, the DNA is TGTGCCAGCAGTTCTAGCCCCGGGTCTTACAATGAGCAGTTCTTC. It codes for CASSSSPGSYNEQFF.